The TCR beta chain under discussion was sequenced for a study of blood T cell repertoires in COVID-19. As for the study in general: Acute and convalescent COVID-19 samples came from the United States, Italy and Spain.

This clone appeared a few times. Study processing details: Amplification of reference gene primers was used by the study to estimate nucleated cell counts. Repertoires were generated with immunoSEQ multiplex PCR, while TCRdb's copy carries only in-frame clones and drops some. V and J calls and clone size are given by that table; D and trimming were obtained from the DNA. The repertoire holds a few hundred thousand clones, with around nine tenths as singletons. The specimen sequenced was peripheral blood. This clonotype was obtained from a man in his forties or fifties with active or convalescent COVID-19.

CDR3 in DNA: TGTGCCAGCAGCTTAGCGTCGCAGGGAGGGCACAATGAGCAGTTCTTC. Encoded protein: CASSLASQGGHNEQFF. The chain is built from TRBV11-1 and TRBJ2-1; TRBD2 matches at 7 bases. CDR1 and CDR2 from the germline V gene are SGHAT and FQDESV (reference sequence). With 0 bases clipped from V and 5 bases from J, the junction kept 7 bases outside the gene matches. The CDR3 length is 16 residues.